This entry concerns a single T cell receptor beta chain. Its specificity is unknown. Germline V gene lookup returns CDR1 MNHEY and CDR2 SMNVEV (reference sequence). The CDR3 has 17 residues. V lost 6 bases, J lost 7 bases, and 24 bases lay in between. This sample stems from a study of molecular identifiers for immune sequencing clone quantification. TCRdb recomputed calls from the PCR reads with MiXCR, one row per CDR3 protein. Among about 320,000 distinct CDR3 sequences, roughly 23% were seen once, and the ten largest hold approximately 0.85%. General observations from the study: Effector cells kept over 98% of their molecules in clones above 20 RNA copies, while naive cells kept under 1% there.

Specimen: naive CD8+ T cells from blood, with Jurkat cell RNA spiked in. Stated subset: FACS-sorted CD8+CD4-CCR7+CD45RA+ naive T cells. The J gene is TRBJ1-4, the V gene TRBV27; D remains unclear. This receptor was identified in a human donor in good health. Some libraries in this study had Jurkat cell RNA spiked in. The CDR3, as DNA: TGTGCCAGCAGCCCCCCCATGGGAGAGGGCAGTGGTGAAAAACTGTTTTTT. Translated: CASSPPMGEGSGEKLFF.